The 19 T cell receptor beta chains reported below all come from one sample, sequenced in a study of cytomegalovirus exposure and HLA in healthy donors. Amplification used 60 Vbeta primers and 13 Jbeta primers. This table comes from immunoSEQ multiplex PCR, and its TCRdb copy is limited to in-frame clones, with some not included. The table has 150,000 to 160,000 clones, 60% to 75% seen once. The sample consisted of PBMCs. Receptors were obtained from a man in his late teens or twenties in good health and CMV-seronegative.

V and J are TRBV4-3 and TRBJ1-1; 10 bases fit TRBD1. The V and J ends lost 1 base and 4 bases, in that order; junction bases with no gene match: 3. The CDR3 has 15 residues. Germline V gene lookup returns CDR1 LGHNA and CDR2 YSLEER. In nucleotides, the CDR3 is TGCGCCAGCAGCCAAGTATGGACAGGGGGCACTGAAGCTTTCTTT. As protein: CASSQVWTGGTEAFF.

This chain joins TRBV6-4 and TRBJ1-2; the D is unclear. Trimming stripped 0 bases from V and 6 bases from J, with 14 bases between. The CDR3 loop spans 15 amino acids. Germline V gene lookup returns CDR1 MRHNA and CDR2 SNTAGT. CDR3 sequence reads: CASSDSGNTINGYTF. CDR3 DNA: TGTGCCAGCAGTGACTCGGGTAACACTATAAATGGCTACACCTTC.

The CDR3 coding sequence is TGTGCCAGCAGTTCCCCCCCCTACGAGGGTCTGGGAACTGAAGCTTTCTTT. It codes for CASSSPPYEGLGTEAFF. The chain links TRBV28 to TRBJ1-1; D remains ambiguous. The V gene lost 4 bases and the J gene lost 5 bases, with 23 bases spanning the gap. CDR3 size: 17 residues. CDR1 MDHEN and CDR2 SYDVKM come from the germline V gene.

On this clone itself: Sequence at one end of the junction differs from germline and may be a read error. The V gene is TRBV7-6, the J gene TRBJ2-6; a possible D gene is TRBD2 (6 bases). The CDR3 loop spans 17 amino acids. Germline assignment: CDR1 SGHVS and CDR2 FNYEAQ. This CDR3 reads CASSRGILNSGANGLTF. Here the CDR3 DNA reads TGTGCCAGCAGCCGGGGGATACTTAACTCTGGGGCCAACGGCCTGACTTTC.

CDR3 DNA sequence: TGTGCCAGCAGTTACTCGAGGGGGATTGATGGCTACACCTTC. It translates to CASSYSRGIDGYTF. The V gene is TRBV6-5, the J gene TRBJ1-2; D perhaps matches TRBD1 (6 bases). The germline V and J ends were trimmed by 0 bases and 6 bases, with 11 bases remaining between them. The CDR3 has 14 amino acids. Germline loops: CDR1 MNHEY, CDR2 SVGAGI.

This chain uses TRBV5-6 with TRBJ2-7; 7 bases line up with TRBD2. The CDR3 loop spans 16 amino acids. J gave up 4 bases and V 2 bases, and 12 bases lay outside the gene matches. CDR1 SGHDT and CDR2 YYEEEE come from the germline V gene. The CDR3 DNA sequence: TGTGCCAGCAGCTTTACCGGGACTAATATAGTTTACGAGCAGTACGTC. Encoded protein: CASSFTGTNIVYEQYV.

The rearrangement links TRBV9 to TRBJ2-5; 10 positions agree with TRBD2. The germline V gene has CDR1 SGDLS and CDR2 YYNGEE. With V trimmed by 0 bases and J by 5 bases, 10 bases remained unmatched. This CDR3 is 17 amino acids long. The CDR3 DNA reads as TGTGCCAGCAGCGTAGGATCGGGAGCGGGGGGGAGGGAGACCCAGTACTTC. Translated, it gives CASSVGSGAGGRETQYF.

The chain recombines TRBV4-1 with TRBJ1-2; no definite D call. From germline, CDR1 is MGHRA and CDR2 YSYEKL. The ends were cut back, 2 bases at V and 6 bases at J, with 10 bases in the middle. CDR3 length equals 13 residues. CDR3 in amino acids: CASSQSEIHGYTF. In DNA form, the CDR3 reads TGCGCCAGCAGCCAATCCGAGATACATGGCTACACCTTC.

The chain recombines TRBV1 with TRBJ2-3; the table's D call TRBD1 went unverified against the DNA. TRBV1 represents a pseudogene. This CDR3 region has 16 residues. For the CDR3, the DNA is TGCACCAGCAGCGAACAGGGGGGGAACCGCACAGATACGCAGTATTTT. Translation: CTSSEQGGNRTDTQYF.

The chain combines TRBV19 with TRBJ2-7; TRBD1 agrees at 9 bases. The V and J ends lost 5 bases and 2 bases, in that order; junction bases with no gene match: 16. The CDR3 is made up of 18 amino acids. Germline V lookup: CDR1 LNHDA, CDR2 SQIVND (reference sequence). The CDR3 protein is CASSSTHNRGLRAYEQYF. CDR3 nucleotide sequence: TGTGCCAGTAGTTCCACGCATAACAGGGGGCTGCGGGCCTACGAGCAGTACTTC.

The V call is TRBV5-1, the J call TRBJ1-5, with D unclear. The CDR3 length is 14 residues. V gave up 0 bases and J gave up 6 bases, with 10 bases separating them. Per germline, CDR1 SGHRS and CDR2 YFSETQ. The CDR3 reads CASSLAGKGQPQHF. The CDR3, as DNA: TGCGCCAGCAGCTTGGCCGGGAAGGGTCAGCCCCAGCATTTT.

The chain uses TRBV5-1 and TRBJ2-7; 10 bases match TRBD1. With V trimmed by 0 bases and J by 3 bases, 9 bases remained unmatched. The germline gives CDR1 SGHRS, CDR2 YFSETQ. The CDR3 runs 17 residues. The DNA of the CDR3 is TGCGCCAGCAGCTTGGAAGGCTGGGGACAGGGGTTCTACGAGCAGTACTTC. Its translation is CASSLEGWGQGFYEQYF.

This clone was counted a few times. This chain uses TRBV19 with TRBJ1-1; perhaps TRBD1 as D (5 bases). The ends were cut back, 5 bases at V and 0 bases at J, with 10 bases in the middle. This CDR3 spans 14 amino acids. CDR1 is LNHDA and CDR2 is SQIVND in the germline V gene (reference sequence). CDR3 loop: CASSVGLMNTEAFF. The CDR3 nucleotides are TGTGCCAGTAGTGTGGGGCTGATGAACACTGAAGCTTTCTTT.

Written as DNA, the CDR3 is TGTGCCAGCAGTGGCGGGCGAAGGAACACTGAAGCTTTCTTT. Protein sequence: CASSGGRRNTEAFF. The chain has TRBV6-1 and TRBJ1-1; no clear D. Germline V gene sequence: CDR1 MNHNS, CDR2 SASEGT. V lost 4 bases and J 1 base, leaving 10 bases between the germline ends. The CDR3 sequence is 14 residues long.

This chain links TRBV11-3 with TRBJ2-1; possible D gene TRBD2, 5 bases. V dropped 5 bases and J dropped 4 bases, with 15 bases sitting between them. In germline, CDR1 is SGHNT, CDR2 YENEEA. The length of the CDR3 is 15 residues. CDR3 nucleotides: TGTGCCAGCAGCCCGGGGTTAACAGCATACAATGAGCAGTTCTTC. Protein: CASSPGLTAYNEQFF.

The chain is built from TRBV30 and TRBJ1-6, with D tentatively TRBD1 (5 bases). CDR1 and CDR2 (germline): GTSNPN, SVGIG (reference sequence). This CDR3 region has 14 residues. Trimming took off 3 bases at V and 2 bases at J, with 8 bases between the two ends. The CDR3 is CAWRTATYNSPLHF. CDR3 in DNA: TGTGCCTGGAGGACAGCGACCTATAATTCACCCCTCCACTTT.

This chain connects TRBV4-1 to TRBJ2-6, with D maybe TRBD1 (6 bases). Trimming took off 0 bases at V and 2 bases at J, with 8 bases between the two ends. Germline V CDR1 and CDR2: MGHRA, YSYEKL. This CDR3 is built from 16 residues. In DNA, the CDR3 is TGCGCCAGCAGCCAAGATAGGGGGACTGGGGCCAACGTCCTGACTTTC. This encodes CASSQDRGTGANVLTF.

The chain has TRBV2 and TRBJ1-4, with D perhaps matching TRBD1 (5 bases). CDR3 size: 16 residues. The V and J ends lost 3 bases and 7 bases respectively, with 18 bases between them. CDR1 is SNHLY, CDR2 FYNNEI, per germline. CDR3 coding DNA: TGTGCCAGCAGTGATACCCTCGGGGGGTCGGGTGAAAAACTGTTTTTT. This translates into CASSDTLGGSGEKLFF.

The table lists this clone with a few counts. The chain carries TRBV7-8 and TRBJ1-2, with 10 bases identical to TRBD1. This CDR3 spans 15 amino acids. The junction had 14 bases not matched to a gene; V was cut back by 8 bases and J by 8 bases. Germline V gene data show CDR1 as SGHVS and CDR2 as FQNEAQ. CDR3 protein: CASDRVGQGLRGYTF. The CDR3 DNA reads as TGTGCCAGCGATCGGGTGGGACAGGGGCTTCGCGGCTACACCTTC.